This T cell receptor (beta chain) derives from a study of OX40 agonist ivuxolimab in advanced cancers. Study information: In this trial design, patients received ivuxolimab intravenously at 0.01 to 10 mg/kg every 2 weeks. Patients undergoing dose escalation presented with hepatocellular carcinoma, melanoma, renal cell or head and neck cancer.

Researchers took blood at baseline, on cycle 4 day 1, and on cycle 7 day 1. Profiled with immunoSEQ multiplex PCR; TCRdb holds only in-frame clones, not every one. The data contain tens of thousands of clones, roughly four fifths of them singletons. The CDR3 runs to 14 residues. Trimming removed 7 bases from V and 9 bases from J; junction bases left unmatched: 12. Looked up from germline, CDR1 is MNHEY and CDR2 is SVGAGI. The rearrangement uses TRBV6-5 and TRBJ2-1; 7 bases fit TRBD2. The specimen was CD4+ or CD8+ T cells sorted from blood, collected in a trial of the OX40 agonist ivuxolimab. This receptor was taken from an adult with an advanced solid tumor such as melanoma, head and neck, liver or kidney cancer. The CDR3 region is CASTPPGGGLEQFF. The CDR3 nucleotides are TGTGCCAGCACCCCTCCGGGAGGAGGTCTTGAGCAGTTCTTC.